These T cell receptor beta chains were read from a single sample in a study of T cell responses to AZD1222 COVID-19 vaccine. Assay: immunoSEQ multiplex PCR; the TCRdb copy retains only in-frame clones and omits some. The table shows roughly 150,000 clones, with around 93% occurring only once. The sequences come from peripheral blood, collected on day 0 of AZD1222 vaccination. These receptors all come from an adult in good health. The CDR3 runs from the conserved cysteine through the conserved F or W. The order of the fields is clone size, J gene, D gene, V gene, CDR3 protein, CDR3 DNA. The D gene is left open where the match is weak. Only some rows state a clone size, as once, few, many or a class for expanded clones.

size: -; J: TRBJ2-3; D: TRBD1; V: TRBV18; CDR3: CASSPRTGGTDTQYF; DNA: TGTGCCAGCTCACCTCGGACAGGGGGCACAGATACGCAGTATTTT
size: -; J: TRBJ2-2; D: TRBD1; V: TRBV28; CDR3: CASSLLGTGAGKLFF; DNA: TGTGCCAGCAGTTTACTCGGGACAGGGGCCGGGAAGCTGTTTTTT
size: -; J: TRBJ2-7; D: TRBD1; V: TRBV7-2; CDR3: CASSLGGQGYYYEQYF; DNA: TGTGCCAGCAGCTTAGGGGGACAGGGGTATTACTACGAGCAGTACTTC
size: once; J: TRBJ2-1; D: -; V: TRBV2; CDR3: CAIQRLDDEQFF; DNA: TGTGCCATCCAGAGACTAGACGATGAGCAGTTCTTC
size: -; J: TRBJ2-7; D: TRBD1; V: TRBV6-5; CDR3: CARQTGGSYEQYF; DNA: TGTGCCAGACAAACAGGGGGGAGCTACGAGCAGTACTTC
size: -; J: TRBJ1-2; D: -; V: TRBV28; CDR3: CASTLNGLYGYTF; DNA: TGTGCCAGCACCCTGAATGGTTTATATGGCTACACCTTC
size: -; J: TRBJ2-7; D: TRBD2; V: TRBV10-1; CDR3: CASILSGSNSYEQYF; DNA: TGCGCCAGCATCCTTAGCGGGAGCAACTCCTACGAGCAGTACTTC
size: -; J: TRBJ1-2; D: -; V: TRBV6-5; CDR3: CASRFKMGADYGYTF; DNA: TGTGCTAGCAGGTTCAAAATGGGGGCAGACTATGGCTACACCTTC
size: -; J: TRBJ2-7; D: -; V: TRBV27; CDR3: CASSQDTRYSYEQYF; DNA: TGTGCCAGCTCCCAAGACACACGATACTCCTACGAGCAGTACTTC
size: -; J: TRBJ2-1; D: -; V: TRBV19; CDR3: CASRIAGRYNEQFF; DNA: TGTGCCAGTAGGATCGCAGGGCGATACAATGAGCAGTTCTTC